Listed below are T cell receptor beta chains from one sample, sequenced in a study of T-cell reconstitution after alpha-beta-depleted transplantation in children. TCRdb redid the calling of the PCR reads with MiXCR, one entry per CDR3 protein. The table shows around 530,000 distinct CDR3 sequences, with around a third occurring only once. Sequenced material: PBMCs from the stem cell graft donor, taken from the stem cell graft. The receptors were gathered from a human donor who donated a stem cell graft to a child with aplastic anemia. Both conserved end residues are part of each CDR3. The D gene is left open where the match is weak. Clone size is given for some rows only: seen once, a few or many times, or a class if the clone is expanded.

J: TRBJ2-5
D: NA
V: TRBV13
size: NA
DNA: TGTGCCAGCAGCTTGCTTGTGGAGACCCAGTACTTC
CDR3: CASSLLVETQYF

J: TRBJ2-4
D: NA
V: TRBV6-2/TRBV6-3
size: once
DNA: TGTGCCAGGGAGAGGGTAGTCCAAAACATTCAGTACTTC
CDR3: CARERVVQNIQYF

J: TRBJ2-1
D: TRBD2
V: TRBV5-1
size: NA
DNA: TGCGCCAGCTTAATAGGGAGGGCCAGTAGTGGTGAGCAGTTCTTC
CDR3: CASLIGRASSGEQFF

J: TRBJ2-3
D: NA
V: TRBV5-4
size: NA
DNA: TGTGCCAGCAGCTTGGAAGTATCAGCAGATACGCAGTATTTT
CDR3: CASSLEVSADTQYF

J: TRBJ2-7
D: TRBD2
V: TRBV6-2/TRBV6-3
size: NA
DNA: TGTGCCAGCAGCCCAGGACTAGCGGGACCTGCCTACGAGCAGTACTTC
CDR3: CASSPGLAGPAYEQYF

J: TRBJ1-1
D: NA
V: TRBV4-2
size: NA
DNA: TGTGCCAGCAGCCCTACGATCGGGGGCATGGACACTGAAGCTTTCTTT
CDR3: CASSPTIGGMDTEAFF

J: TRBJ1-2
D: NA
V: TRBV20-1
size: few
DNA: TGCAGTGCTAGAGATCAGGCAGGGAGCGGCTACACCTTC
CDR3: CSARDQAGSGYTF

J: TRBJ2-4
D: NA
V: TRBV13
size: NA
DNA: TGTGCCAGCAGCTTCCTCGCGAGGGGCACGGACCCAATTCAGTACTTC
CDR3: CASSFLARGTDPIQYF

J: TRBJ2-3
D: TRBD2
V: TRBV27
size: NA
DNA: TGTGCCAGCACCCCCATCGGACTAGCGGGAGCAGATACACAGTATTTT
CDR3: CASTPIGLAGADTQYF

J: TRBJ1-5
D: NA
V: TRBV5-1
size: few
DNA: TGCGCCAGCAGCTCAACCCGGTCCCACTATCAGCCCCAGCATTTT
CDR3: CASSSTRSHYQPQHF

J: TRBJ1-5
D: NA
V: TRBV6-5
size: NA
DNA: TGTGCCAGCGGGAGGGGGGCGGGGCAGCCCCAGCATTTT
CDR3: CASGRGAGQPQHF

J: TRBJ2-1
D: TRBD1
V: TRBV29-1
size: NA
DNA: TGCAGCGTTGAAAAACGTATCCAGGGGGCCTACAATGAGCAGTTCTTC
CDR3: CSVEKRIQGAYNEQFF

J: TRBJ1-1
D: TRBD1
V: TRBV29-1
size: few
DNA: TGCAGCGTGAGGGGGAATGACAGGGTTGCTTTCTTT
CDR3: CSVRGNDRVAFF

J: TRBJ2-5
D: NA
V: TRBV6-2/TRBV6-3
size: NA
DNA: TGTGCCAGCAGTTATCCCTCGCAGGGGCTGGAGACCCAGTACTTC
CDR3: CASSYPSQGLETQYF

J: TRBJ2-5
D: TRBD1
V: TRBV29-1
size: NA
DNA: TGCAGCGTTGGACAGGGGTTTAAGGGGGAGACCCAGTACTTC
CDR3: CSVGQGFKGETQYF

J: TRBJ2-1
D: NA
V: TRBV5-1
size: NA
DNA: TGCGCCAGCAGCTTAAGGACCGACCTAGTCTCCTTTAATGAGCAGTTCTTC
CDR3: CASSLRTDLVSFNEQFF

J: TRBJ2-3
D: NA
V: TRBV5-6
size: NA
DNA: TGTGCCAGCAGCACCGTGGGCAGGAACACAGATACGCAGTATTTT
CDR3: CASSTVGRNTDTQYF

J: TRBJ2-7
D: NA
V: TRBV30
size: NA
DNA: TGTGCCTGGAGTGTGGGGGAAACCTACGAGCAGTACTTC
CDR3: CAWSVGETYEQYF

J: TRBJ1-5
D: NA
V: TRBV10-3
size: NA
DNA: TGTGCCATCAGTCCGGGGGGGAGGAGGGATCAGCCCCAGCATTTT
CDR3: CAISPGGRRDQPQHF

J: TRBJ1-2
D: NA
V: TRBV28
size: NA
DNA: TGTGCCAGCAGTTTTCGGAATAACTATGGCTACACCTTC
CDR3: CASSFRNNYGYTF

J: TRBJ2-1
D: NA
V: TRBV18
size: few
DNA: TGTGCCAGCTCACCGGAGGATTTGGTTGTCTACAATGAGCAGTTCTTC
CDR3: CASSPEDLVVYNEQFF

J: TRBJ2-2
D: NA
V: TRBV24-1
size: NA
DNA: TGTGCCACCAGTGCTGGGGGAGCAGGCACACTGGGGGAGCTGTTTTTT
CDR3: CATSAGGAGTLGELFF

J: TRBJ1-5
D: NA
V: TRBV6-1
size: NA
DNA: TGTGCCAGCAGTATAGAGGGGCCAAATCAGCCCCAGCATTTT
CDR3: CASSIEGPNQPQHF

J: TRBJ2-5
D: NA
V: TRBV6-2/TRBV6-3
size: few
DNA: TGTGCCAGCAGTTACCGGGCGGCTGAACAAGAGACCCAGTACTTC
CDR3: CASSYRAAEQETQYF

J: TRBJ2-1
D: TRBD2
V: TRBV20-1
size: few
DNA: TGCAGTGCTAGATTTGCGGGAGGTTTTGGCAATGAGCAGTTCTTC
CDR3: CSARFAGGFGNEQFF

J: TRBJ2-1
D: NA
V: TRBV12-3/TRBV12-4
size: NA
DNA: TGTGCCAGCAGTTTCTGGCGGGGACAGAGATCCTACAATGAGCAGTTCTTC
CDR3: CASSFWRGQRSYNEQFF

J: TRBJ2-1
D: NA
V: TRBV18
size: NA
DNA: TGTGCCAGCTCAGCGGGACTGCGTGGCGATGAGCAGTTCTTC
CDR3: CASSAGLRGDEQFF

J: TRBJ2-3
D: TRBD2
V: TRBV20-1
size: NA
DNA: TGCAGTGCTAGAGTCTTGGCTAGCGGTAGCACAGATACGCAGTATTTT
CDR3: CSARVLASGSTDTQYF

J: TRBJ1-1
D: NA
V: TRBV29-1
size: NA
DNA: TGCAGCGTTGTGTTGTACGAAGCTTTCTTT
CDR3: CSVVLYEAFF

J: TRBJ2-1
D: NA
V: TRBV11-2
size: few
DNA: TGTGCCAGCAGCCTCCGGCGGGACTTTGAGCAGTTCTTC
CDR3: CASSLRRDFEQFF

J: TRBJ2-1
D: NA
V: TRBV5-1
size: NA
DNA: TGCGCCAGCAGCTTACTTACCGGGGGTCCGGGCAATGAGCAGTTCTTC
CDR3: CASSLLTGGPGNEQFF

J: TRBJ1-1
D: TRBD1
V: TRBV9
size: few
DNA: TGTGCCAGCAGCGTCCAGACAGGGGGCAACACTGAAGCTTTCTTT
CDR3: CASSVQTGGNTEAFF

J: TRBJ2-7
D: NA
V: TRBV29-1
size: few
DNA: TGCAGCGTTGAACCCCCGGGGAGAGGGTACGAGCAGTACTTC
CDR3: CSVEPPGRGYEQYF

J: TRBJ1-2
D: TRBD1
V: TRBV6-1
size: few
DNA: TGTGCCAGCAGTGAAGGACAGGGTCCTTCATATGGCTACACCTTC
CDR3: CASSEGQGPSYGYTF

J: TRBJ1-1
D: NA
V: TRBV5-6
size: NA
DNA: TGTGCCAGCAGCTTGAGTGGCAGGGCGAACACTGAAGCTTTCTTT
CDR3: CASSLSGRANTEAFF

J: TRBJ1-1
D: NA
V: TRBV6-5
size: NA
DNA: TGTGCCAGCAGTGACGCCGGGTCCTGGAACACTGAAGCTTTCTTT
CDR3: CASSDAGSWNTEAFF

J: TRBJ2-3
D: NA
V: TRBV5-1
size: NA
DNA: TGCGCCAGCAGCAGAGACCGGGATACGCAGTATTTT
CDR3: CASSRDRDTQYF

J: TRBJ1-1
D: NA
V: TRBV11-2
size: NA
DNA: TGTGCCAGCAGCCTAGGGGTTCAGGGAGTAGAAGCTTTCTTT
CDR3: CASSLGVQGVEAFF

J: TRBJ1-1
D: NA
V: TRBV28
size: NA
DNA: TGTGCCAGCGGGGTATACTTGGGGGTCACTGAAGCTTTCTTT
CDR3: CASGVYLGVTEAFF

J: TRBJ2-3
D: NA
V: TRBV29-1
size: NA
DNA: TGCAGCGTTGTGTCCAGGGGAGGCACAGATACGCAGTATTTT
CDR3: CSVVSRGGTDTQYF

J: TRBJ1-6
D: TRBD1
V: TRBV6-1
size: NA
DNA: TGTGCCAGCAATCTCGGACAGGGGGTGTCTTCACCCCTCCACTTT
CDR3: CASNLGQGVSSPLHF

J: TRBJ2-2
D: NA
V: TRBV20-1
size: NA
DNA: TGCAGTGCCCGGTACACCGGGGAGCTGTTTTTT
CDR3: CSARYTGELFF

J: TRBJ2-5
D: NA
V: TRBV14
size: NA
DNA: TGTGCCAGCAGCCAAGGAGGTACGGCAGCACAAGAGACCCAGTACTTC
CDR3: CASSQGGTAAQETQYF

J: TRBJ2-1
D: NA
V: TRBV7-3
size: NA
DNA: TGTGCCAGCAGCTTAATCCCGACCGCGCGGGAGCAGTTCTTC
CDR3: CASSLIPTAREQFF

J: TRBJ2-1
D: NA
V: TRBV7-8
size: few
DNA: TGTGCCAGCAGCTTAGTGCGCCGGGGGACTTACAATGAGCAGTTCTTC
CDR3: CASSLVRRGTYNEQFF

J: TRBJ2-1
D: TRBD1
V: TRBV20-1
size: NA
DNA: TGCAGTGCTCGAGGGACAGGGGCTGTCGGTGAGCAGTTCTTC
CDR3: CSARGTGAVGEQFF

J: TRBJ2-1
D: NA
V: TRBV10-3
size: few
DNA: TGTGCCATCAGTGAGTCAGGAAGCCAAAATGAGCAGTTCTTC
CDR3: CAISESGSQNEQFF

J: TRBJ2-1
D: TRBD2
V: TRBV30
size: NA
DNA: TGTGCCTGGAGTGCCGACACTAGCGCTCAGCAGTTCTTC
CDR3: CAWSADTSAQQFF

J: TRBJ1-1
D: TRBD1
V: TRBV28
size: few
DNA: TGTGCCAGCAGTTTAAGCTTTACAGGGGGCCCCCGTGGTCCCCACCCTGAAGCTTTCTTT
CDR3: CASSLSFTGGPRGPHPEAFF

J: TRBJ1-1
D: NA
V: TRBV20-1
size: few
DNA: TGCAGTGCTAGAGATTCGCCCGGGGGATCGCGAACTTGGAGCAAGGCTGAAGCTTTCTTT
CDR3: CSARDSPGGSRTWSKAEAFF

J: TRBJ1-1
D: TRBD1
V: TRBV5-1
size: NA
DNA: TGCGCCAGCAGCGGAAGGACAGGGCGCACTGAAGCTTTCTTT
CDR3: CASSGRTGRTEAFF

J: TRBJ2-7
D: NA
V: TRBV23-1
size: few
DNA: TGCGCCAGCAGTTACGACGGGACCTACGAGCAGTACTTC
CDR3: CASSYDGTYEQYF

J: TRBJ2-6
D: NA
V: TRBV20-1
size: NA
DNA: TGCAGTGCTAGAAAGGTGGCTGGGGCCAACGTCCTGACTTTC
CDR3: CSARKVAGANVLTF

J: TRBJ2-3
D: NA
V: TRBV5-1
size: NA
DNA: TGCGCCAGCAAACGGGAGCCCACAGATACGCAGTATTTT
CDR3: CASKREPTDTQYF

J: TRBJ2-1
D: NA
V: TRBV4-3
size: few
DNA: TGCGCCAGCAGCCAAGAGCGCGGAACCTACAATGAGCAGTTCTTC
CDR3: CASSQERGTYNEQFF

J: TRBJ2-5
D: TRBD1
V: TRBV20-1
size: NA
DNA: TGCAGTGCTAGCAGACAGGGAGAGACCCAGTACTTC
CDR3: CSASRQGETQYF

J: TRBJ1-5
D: TRBD1
V: TRBV6-1
size: NA
DNA: TGTGCCAGCAGAAATATGGGACAGAACAATCAGCCCCAGCATTTT
CDR3: CASRNMGQNNQPQHF